This T cell receptor beta chain was recorded in a study of T cell responses to AZD1222 COVID-19 vaccine. Study observations and caveats: It should be noted that donors were predominantly white British and more often female, and clonal diversity was possibly underestimated. There were repertoire samples only from the period after the peak T cell response. The span of vaccine-associated CD4 TCRs extended across spike, with dominance at 160-218 and 743-854. Baseline serostatus was positive in only six AZD1222 recipients.

Note on this clone: The antigen remains unidentified.

TCRdb's table, derived via immunoSEQ multiplex PCR, lists solely in-frame clones and lacks some. The sample records some 120,000 clones, around nine tenths being singletons. This receptor was obtained from an adult in good health. The source material was peripheral blood, sampled on day 0 of MenACWY control vaccination.

The CDR3 region has the DNA TGTGCCAGCAGTTCCCCTGACAGATGGAACACTGAAGCTTTCTTT. Translation: CASSSPDRWNTEAFF. The chain couples TRBV6-2 or TRBV6-3 to TRBJ1-1; D is perhaps TRBD1 (5 bases). The CDR3 is 15 residues long. Germline loops: CDR1 MNHEY, CDR2 SVGEGT. The germline V and J ends were trimmed by 4 bases and 1 base, with 13 bases remaining between them.